The source of this TCR beta chain is a study of T cell changes during pregnancy in multiple sclerosis. The protocol was immunoSEQ multiplex PCR, while the TCRdb copy is restricted to in-frame clones and leaves out a portion. The sample shows some 60,000 clones, about nine tenths of them seen only once. CDR1 and CDR2 (germline): LNHNV, YYDKDF (reference sequence). With 3 bases removed from V and 4 bases from J, the gap between germline ends came to 13 bases. The CDR3 contains 15 residues. The material sequenced was peripheral blood, taken after pregnancy. The source is a female donor with multiple sclerosis, enrolled in a pregnancy study. The rearrangement uses TRBV15 and TRBJ2-1; no firm D call. In DNA, the CDR3 is TGTGCCACCAGCAGTGCTCGTGCCAGGTACAATGAGCAGTTCTTC. Its protein is CATSSARARYNEQFF.